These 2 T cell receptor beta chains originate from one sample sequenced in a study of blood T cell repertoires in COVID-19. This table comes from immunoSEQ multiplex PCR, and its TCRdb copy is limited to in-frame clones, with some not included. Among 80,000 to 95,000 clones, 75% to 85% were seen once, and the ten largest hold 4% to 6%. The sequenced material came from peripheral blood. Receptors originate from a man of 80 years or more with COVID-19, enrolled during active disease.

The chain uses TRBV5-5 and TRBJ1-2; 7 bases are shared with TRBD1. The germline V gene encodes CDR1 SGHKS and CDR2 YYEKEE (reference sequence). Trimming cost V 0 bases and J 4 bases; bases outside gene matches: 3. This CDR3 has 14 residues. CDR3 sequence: CASSLGGTVYGYTF. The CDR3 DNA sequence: TGTGCCAGCAGCTTGGGCGGGACAGTCTATGGCTACACCTTC.

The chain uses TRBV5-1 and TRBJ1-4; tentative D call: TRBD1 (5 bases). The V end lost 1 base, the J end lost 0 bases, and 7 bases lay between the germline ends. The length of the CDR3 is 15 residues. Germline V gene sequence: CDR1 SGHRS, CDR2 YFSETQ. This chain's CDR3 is CASSLTGATNEKLFF. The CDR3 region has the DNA TGCGCCAGCAGCTTGACGGGGGCAACTAATGAAAAACTGTTTTTT.